This TCR beta chain was found in a study of spatial heterogeneity in lung cancer (dated by TCRdb to the late 2010s). For the wider study: More beta-chain than alpha-chain transcripts were consistently detected, likely reflecting higher beta-chain transcript abundance. In tumor regions, TCR transcript counts showed a strong correlation with a T cell transcriptional module score derived from matched bulk RNA-seq. In the raw uncorrected reads, each unique combination of TCR and UMI appeared on average more than ten times. In non-small cell lung cancer, the study made a quantitative comparison of TCR alpha and beta repertoires among multiple tumor regions, matched nontumor lung and blood. Nonsynonymous mutation counts, determined by whole-exome sequencing of tumor tissue, were related to TCR repertoire features. At surgery, roughly 220 tumor regions, 61 to 65 matched nontumor lung samples and 56 PBMC samples were TCR-sequenced for both alpha and beta chains. Broad study findings and their caveats: TCR-seq was estimated to cover only 6% to 7% of tumor T cells for alpha chains and roughly 12% for beta chains. Counts of ubiquitous and regional expanded TCRs were found to correlate with counts of ubiquitous and regional nonsynonymous mutations, respectively. The number of expanded intratumoral alpha and beta TCRs correlated with the tumor nonsynonymous mutation count. Confirming at a functional level the hypothesis that regional TCRs recognize regional mutations was considered to require additional single-cell paired TCR alpha and beta sequencing.

This clonotype was found many times. The clone's antigen remains unknown. There are no base qualities to consult, and no much larger clone falls within one base. This beta chain is a stray sequence in a library constructed for alpha chains; its clone size is not meaningful. Libraries were prepared through 5' RACE. For sequencing, a NextSeq 500 was employed. The TCR library protocol attached a unique molecular identifier to each TCR cDNA molecule to allow correction of PCR and sequencing errors. Regarding the original processing steps: TCR identification, UMI-based error correction and CDR3 extraction were all carried out with Decombinator tools. TCRs above a frequency of 2 per 1,000, corresponding to the top 1% of the tumor frequency distribution, were defined as expanded. Expanded tumor TCRs were classed as regional if statistically deemed absent (corrected P<0.05) from at least one tumor region, otherwise ubiquitous. Renyi diversity was calculated using the R vegan package after each repertoire was subsampled 100 times to 5,000 TCRs. CDR3 similarity networks were built from amino acid triplet string-kernel similarity, with CDR3s being connected when pairwise similarity was above 0.82. Through fastp at Q25 and MiXCR, TCRdb rebuilt clones from the public reads, retaining in-frame beta chains. Under each unique CDR3 protein, matching rows form one entry showing the most common genes and DNA. The V and J calls come from TCRdb's annotation, not from the publication. The sample includes approximately 13,000 distinct CDR3 sequences, with under 6% observed a single time. The top ten constitute approximately 26% of the sample.

The CDR3 sequence holds 16 residues, the cysteine and phenylalanine included. Just the 48-base CDR3 DNA is kept, in frame starting at base 1. What this sample's time point label stands for: sample taken at primary tumor resection. Donors were some 78 patients with early-stage, untreated non-small cell lung cancer from the lung TRACERx cohort. For TCR sequencing, whole RNA was extracted from tumor and nontumor lung tissue, or from cryopreserved PBMC samples, and no cell sorting was done. Patients were selected for TCR sequencing only if sufficient RNA was available from at least two tumor regions. Before selection, tumor and adjacent nontumor lung specimens were reviewed by a lung pathologist.

The V and J segments used are TRBV3-2 and TRBJ1-5. TRBV3-2 is designated a pseudogene. This clonotype was obtained from a male donor with early-stage non-small cell lung cancer. The sample in question was lung tumor tissue, obtained at surgery. CDR3 reads: CASSQGTFRCNQPQHF. The DNA is TGTGCCAGCAGCCAAGGGACTTTTAGGTGCAATCAGCCCCAGCATTTT.